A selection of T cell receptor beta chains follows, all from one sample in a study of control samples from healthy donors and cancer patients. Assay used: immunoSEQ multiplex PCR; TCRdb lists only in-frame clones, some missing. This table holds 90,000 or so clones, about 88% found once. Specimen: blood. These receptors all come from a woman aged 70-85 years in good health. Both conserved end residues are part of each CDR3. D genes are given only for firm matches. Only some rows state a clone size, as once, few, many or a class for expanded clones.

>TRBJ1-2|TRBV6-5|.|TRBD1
TGTGCCAGCAGTTCCGACAGGGGGCGCAGCTATGGCTACACCTTC
CASSSDRGRSYGYTF
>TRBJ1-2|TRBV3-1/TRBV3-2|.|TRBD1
TGTGCCAGCAGTGACAGGGGAGTAGGCTACACCTTC
CASSDRGVGYTF
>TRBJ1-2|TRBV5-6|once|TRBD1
TGTGCCAGCAGCTCCAGGACAGGGGGCCCATATAATTATGGCTACACCTTC
CASSSRTGGPYNYGYTF
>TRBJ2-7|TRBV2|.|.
TGTGCCAGCAGTGCGACAGTCTACGAGCAGTACTTC
CASSATVYEQYF
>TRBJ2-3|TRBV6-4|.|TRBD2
TGTGCCAGCAGTCCTAGCGGGAGTAGTACAGATACGCAGTATTTT
CASSPSGSSTDTQYF
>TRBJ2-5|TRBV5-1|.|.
TGCGCCAGCAGCTTGGCCTCCCAGGAGACCCAGTACTTC
CASSLASQETQYF
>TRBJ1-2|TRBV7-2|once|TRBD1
TGTGCCAGCAGCTCCAGGGGGGGCGGTGGCTACACCTTC
CASSSRGGGGYTF
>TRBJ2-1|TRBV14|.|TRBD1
TGTGCCAGCAGCCAAGTCGCCAGGGGGCTTAGTGAGCAGTTCTTC
CASSQVARGLSEQFF
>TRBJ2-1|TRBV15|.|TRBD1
TGTGCCACCAGCAGAGTACAGGGGGCATGGGGTGAGCAGTTCTTC
CATSRVQGAWGEQFF
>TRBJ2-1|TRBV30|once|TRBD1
TGTGCCTGGAATAGACAGGGTCGGGTCTCGGATGAGCAGTTCTTC
CAWNRQGRVSDEQFF
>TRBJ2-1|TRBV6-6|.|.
TGTGCCAGCAGTCACAGGGCGCTGATTGCATCCTACAATGAGCAGTTCTTC
CASSHRALIASYNEQFF
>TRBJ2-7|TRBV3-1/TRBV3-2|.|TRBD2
TGTGCCAGCAGCCAAGGGGGCGCGGGGGGAAGCTCCTACGAGCAGTACTTC
CASSQGGAGGSSYEQYF
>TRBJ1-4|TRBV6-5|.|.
TGTGCCACGAACTTCGAAAAACTGTTTTTT
CATNFEKLFF
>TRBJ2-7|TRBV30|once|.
TGTGCCTGGAGCGCCGGACGGGTCTACGAGCAGTACTTC
CAWSAGRVYEQYF
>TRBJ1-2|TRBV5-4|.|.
TGTGCCAGCAGCTTGGGGCTAGGGGAGGACTATGGCTACACCTTC
CASSLGLGEDYGYTF
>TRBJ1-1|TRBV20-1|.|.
TGCAGTGCTAAAGGAGAGAGTCGAGCTTTCTTT
CSAKGESRAFF
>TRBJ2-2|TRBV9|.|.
TGTGCCAGCAGCGTCGGGGGGCCCGGGGAGCTGTTTTTT
CASSVGGPGELFF
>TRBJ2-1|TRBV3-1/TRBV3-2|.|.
TGTGCCAGCAGCCAAGATATGGGGGTTAGAGGCAATGAGCAGTTCTTC
CASSQDMGVRGNEQFF
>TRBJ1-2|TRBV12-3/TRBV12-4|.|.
TGTGCCAGCAGCCGGGGGCAGGGCTATGGCTACACCTTC
CASSRGQGYGYTF
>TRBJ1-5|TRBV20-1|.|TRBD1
TGCAGTGCTAGTCTCGGGACAGGGGGGAATCAGCCCCAGCATTTT
CSASLGTGGNQPQHF
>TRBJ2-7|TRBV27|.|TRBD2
TGTGCCAGCAGAATGGGGACTACCTCCTACGAGCAGTACTTC
CASRMGTTSYEQYF
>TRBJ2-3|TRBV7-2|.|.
TGTGCCAGCAGCCCTAAACCGGGACGGTCGCAGTATTTT
CASSPKPGRSQYF
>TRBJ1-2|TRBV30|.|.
TGTGCCTGGAGTGTACACGTACAGGCGCACTATGGCTACACCTTC
CAWSVHVQAHYGYTF
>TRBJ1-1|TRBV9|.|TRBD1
TGTGCCAGCAGCCCCCGACAGGGGGCCACTGAAGCTTTCTTT
CASSPRQGATEAFF
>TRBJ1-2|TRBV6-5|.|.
TGTGCCAGCAGTCTCCAGGGTAACTATGGCTACACCTTC
CASSLQGNYGYTF